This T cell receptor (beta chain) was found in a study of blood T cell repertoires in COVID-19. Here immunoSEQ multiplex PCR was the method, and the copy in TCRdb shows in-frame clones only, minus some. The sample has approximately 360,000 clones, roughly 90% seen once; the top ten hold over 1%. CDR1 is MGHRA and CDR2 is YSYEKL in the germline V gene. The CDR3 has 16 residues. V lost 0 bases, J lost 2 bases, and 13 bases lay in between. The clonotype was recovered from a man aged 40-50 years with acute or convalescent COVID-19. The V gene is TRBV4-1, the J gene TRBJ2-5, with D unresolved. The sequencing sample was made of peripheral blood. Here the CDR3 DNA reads TGCGCCAGCAGCCAAGAGCCACCAGGTGGGCAAGAGACCCAGTACTTC. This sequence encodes CASSQEPPGGQETQYF.